This T cell receptor (beta chain) was sequenced during a study of early T cells in non-severe SARS-CoV-2 infection. Individual cDNA molecules were tagged with unique molecular identifiers. TCRdb reprocessed the 5' RACE reads with MiXCR, giving one entry per CDR3 protein. The sample records roughly 83,000 distinct CDR3 sequences, around 9.3% being singletons. This clonotype was seen a handful of times. Per germline, CDR1 MDHEN and CDR2 SYDVKM. The V end was cut by 2 bases, the J end by 7 bases, with 2 bases between. CDR3 length: 11 amino acids. The clonotype comes from an adult who was a healthcare worker with PCR-confirmed SARS-CoV-2 infection or an uninfected control (not recorded which). Sequences were derived from whole blood, sampled at baseline. The chain joins TRBV28 to TRBJ1-4; D remains unclear. The CDR3 nucleotides are TGTGCCAGCAGTTTAGGTGAAAAACTGTTTTTT. Protein product: CASSLGEKLFF. The full variable domain, with the rest looked up from reference TRBV28 and TRBJ1-4, is DVKVTQSSRYLVKRTGEKVFLECVQDMDHENMFWYRQDPGLGLRLIYFSYDVKMKEKGDIPEGYSVSREKKERFSLILESASTNQTSMYLCASSLGEKLFFGSGTQLSVL.